This T cell receptor (beta chain) was sequenced in a study of cytomegalovirus exposure and HLA in healthy donors. With V trimmed by 6 bases and J by 0 bases, 8 bases remained unmatched. The CDR3 is 16 amino acids. The germline gives CDR1 SGHNT, CDR2 YYREEE (reference sequence). Libraries were prepared by immunoSEQ multiplex PCR; TCRdb keeps only in-frame clonotypes and omits some of them. The sample records over 120,000 clones, about 88% being singletons. The sample was PBMCs. The TCR comes from a woman younger than 35 in good health and CMV-seropositive. V usage is TRBV5-4 and J usage is TRBJ2-3; 9 bases are shared with TRBD1. The CDR3, as DNA: TGTGCCAGCAACCCAGGGGGGACAGGGAGCACAGATACGCAGTATTTT. This encodes CASNPGGTGSTDTQYF.